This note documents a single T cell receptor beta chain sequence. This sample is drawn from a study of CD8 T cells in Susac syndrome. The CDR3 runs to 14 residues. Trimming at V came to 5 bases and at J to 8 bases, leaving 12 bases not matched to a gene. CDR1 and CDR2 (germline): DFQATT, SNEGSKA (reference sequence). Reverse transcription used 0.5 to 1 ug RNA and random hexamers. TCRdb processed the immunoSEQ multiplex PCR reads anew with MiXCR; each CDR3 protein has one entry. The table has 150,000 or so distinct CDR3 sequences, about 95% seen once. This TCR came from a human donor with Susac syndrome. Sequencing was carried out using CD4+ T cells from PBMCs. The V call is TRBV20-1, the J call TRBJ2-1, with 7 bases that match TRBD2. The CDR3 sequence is CSARGLGDGDEQFF. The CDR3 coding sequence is TGCAGTGCTCGCGGACTAGGTGATGGCGATGAGCAGTTCTTC.